This T cell receptor beta chain was captured by sequencing in a study of T cells in Graves' hyperthyroidism and ophthalmopathy. Study details: Peripheral blood sampling occurred at initial diagnosis, before any treatment.

CDR1 and CDR2 (germline): DFQATT, SNEGSKA (reference sequence). This CDR3 is built from 11 residues. V gave up 6 bases and J gave up 9 bases, with 15 bases separating them. Amplified TCR beta CDR3 regions came from RNA transcripts. First-round RT-PCR with HTBI primers amplified the TCR CDR3 region. TCRdb re-called the multiplex PCR reads through MiXCR, storing one row per CDR3 protein. Of hundreds of thousands of distinct CDR3 sequences listed, 19% were seen once; the top ten hold about 3.7%. The sequenced sample was blood. The chain combines TRBV20-1 with TRBJ2-7; D is unresolved. The source of this sequence is a young woman with Graves' hyperthyroidism. DNA for the CDR3: TGCAGTGCCCTCAAGGGATTAGGGCAGTACTTC. It translates to CSALKGLGQYF.